This T cell receptor beta chain is drawn from a study of control samples from healthy donors and cancer patients. Trimming removed 1 base from V and 5 bases from J, with 11 bases in between. This CDR3 is built from 14 residues. In germline, CDR1 is LNHNV, CDR2 YYDKDF (reference sequence). TCRdb's table, derived via immunoSEQ multiplex PCR, lists solely in-frame clones and lacks some. The table lists 150,000 to 200,000 clones, 80% to 95% of them singletons, with around 2% in the top ten. Sequencing used blood. This TCR came from a woman aged 40 to 50 in good health. The gene calls are TRBV15 and TRBJ2-5; maybe TRBD1 (6 bases). This chain's CDR3 is CATSRAVRGETQYF. The CDR3 nucleotides read TGTGCCACCAGCAGAGCCGTCAGGGGCGAGACCCAGTACTTC.